The 24 T cell receptor beta chains below all came from one sample that was sequenced in a study of blood T cell repertoires in COVID-19. Sequencing was performed with immunoSEQ multiplex PCR; in TCRdb, only in-frame clones are kept and a portion is missing. The sample yields about 310,000 clones, approximately 85% seen once. Material: PBMCs or T cells enriched from blood (not recorded which). These receptors all come from a young man who had recovered from COVID-19.

The chain links TRBV5-1 to TRBJ2-1, with D perhaps TRBD2 (6 bases). V was trimmed by 0 bases and J by 10 bases, leaving 14 bases between them. CDR3 length: 14 residues. The germline CDR1 and CDR2 sequences are SGHRS and YFSETQ. CDR3 protein: CASSLAGGREEQFF. The CDR3 DNA follows: TGCGCCAGCAGCTTGGCCGGGGGAAGGGAAGAGCAGTTCTTC.

The chain uses TRBV5-1 and TRBJ2-2, with TRBD1 identical over 10 bases. The CDR3 is 13 amino acids. Germline lookup yields CDR1 SGHRS and CDR2 YFSETQ. Trimming removed 8 bases from V and 6 bases from J; junction bases left unmatched: 4. CDR3 DNA: TGCGCCAGTCGACAGGGGGCCTCCGGGGAGCTGTTTTTT. Translated: CASRQGASGELFF.

The chain employs TRBV11-1 and TRBJ2-3, with TRBD2 identical over 12 bases. The germline V gene has CDR1 SGHAT and CDR2 FQDESV (reference sequence). Trimming at V came to 5 bases and at J to 0 bases, leaving 3 bases not matched to a gene. This CDR3 is built from 16 residues. The CDR3 sequence is CASSPGTSGSTDTQYF. CDR3 DNA sequence: TGTGCCAGCAGCCCAGGGACTAGCGGGAGCACAGATACGCAGTATTTT. The whole variable domain, filled in from reference TRBV11-1 and TRBJ2-3, reads EAEVAQSPRYKITEKSQAVAFWCDPISGHATLYWYRQILGQGPELLVQFQDESVVDDSQLPKDRFSAERLKGVDSTLKIQPAELGDSAMYLCASSPGTSGSTDTQYFGPGTRLTVL.

J is TRBJ1-3 and V is TRBV19; D may be TRBD1 (5 bases). The length of the CDR3 is 14 residues. V was clipped by 3 bases and J by 1 base, with 7 bases between them. Germline assignment: CDR1 LNHDA and CDR2 SQIVND (reference sequence). DNA of the CDR3: TGTGCCAGTAGTATTTCAGGGTCTGGAAACACCATATATTTT. Amino acids: CASSISGSGNTIYF.

This clone was seen only a few times. The chain uses TRBV5-8 and TRBJ2-2, with 8 bases fitting TRBD1. J lost 5 bases, V lost 2 bases, and 5 bases had no gene match. The CDR3 is 15 amino acids. Germline CDR1 and CDR2: SGHTS and YDEGEE. CDR3 sequence: CASSFRTGRTGELFF. For the CDR3, the DNA is TGTGCCAGCAGCTTTCGGACAGGGAGAACCGGGGAGCTGTTTTTT.

This chain connects TRBV5-4 to TRBJ2-7; 10 bases map to TRBD1. From germline, CDR1 is SGHNT and CDR2 YYREEE (reference sequence). The CDR3 spans 16 residues. The J segment lost 7 bases and the V segment lost 5 bases, leaving 15 bases of the junction unmatched. The CDR3 DNA follows: TGTGCCAGCAGGCGTGGGAGAGGGACAGGGGTTGATGAGCAGTACTTC. It specifies CASRRGRGTGVDEQYF.

This clone was seen a handful of times. J is TRBJ1-6 and V is TRBV9, with D hard to call. This CDR3 region has 15 residues. V lost 0 bases to trimming and J lost 9 bases, with 13 bases between them. Germline V gene data show CDR1 as SGDLS and CDR2 as YYNGEE. The CDR3 nucleotides are TGTGCCAGCAGCGTAGAAGGAGGGTTCGGTTCACCCCTCCACTTT. It codes for CASSVEGGFGSPLHF.

The rearrangement uses TRBV5-1 and TRBJ2-7, with TRBD1 identical over 7 bases. This CDR3 is built from 14 residues. V was clipped by 6 bases and J by 5 bases; unmatched bases: 11. Per the germline V gene, CDR1 is SGHRS and CDR2 is YFSETQ. CDR3 DNA: TGCGCCAGCACCCCGACAGGGTCTTCGGACGAGCAGTACTTC. It encodes CASTPTGSSDEQYF. The variable domain in full, completed from reference TRBV5-1 and TRBJ2-7, reads KAGVTQTPRYLIKTRGQQVTLSCSPISGHRSVSWYQQTPGQGLQFLFEYFSETQRNKGNFPGRFSGRQFSNSRSEMNVSTLELGDSALYLCASTPTGSSDEQYFGPGTRLTVT.

The V call is TRBV5-5, the J call TRBJ2-2, with 10 nucleotides matching TRBD2. V dropped 5 bases and J dropped 3; count of bases not matched to a gene: 19. The V gene's germline CDR1 is SGHKS and CDR2 YYEKEE (reference sequence). The CDR3 runs to 20 residues. CDR3 DNA: TGTGCCAGCAGGTCCAGATTCCTAGCGGGGGCCATGGTTGACACCGGGGAGCTGTTTTTT. Translation: CASRSRFLAGAMVDTGELFF.

This clone was found a few times. This chain uses TRBV5-4 with TRBJ2-3, with D maybe TRBD2 (6 bases). Germline V CDR1 and CDR2: SGHNT, YYREEE (reference sequence). Trimming pared 3 bases from V and 2 bases from J, leaving 16 bases between. The CDR3 spans 16 residues. The CDR3 DNA follows: TGTGCCAGCAGCTCAATCCCAGGACTACCCACAGATACGCAGTATTTT. This gives the protein CASSSIPGLPTDTQYF.

The chain is built from TRBV6-2 or TRBV6-3 and TRBJ1-2; 8 bases line up with TRBD1. Germline-derived CDR1 and CDR2 are MNHEY and SVGEGT. V shed 5 bases and J 4 bases; nucleotides not matched to a gene: 9. The CDR3 sequence is 15 residues long. CDR3: CASSARQGSGYGYTF. The CDR3 coding sequence is TGTGCCAGCAGTGCGCGACAGGGGTCCGGCTATGGCTACACCTTC.

Comment on this clone: This same CDR3 is encoded by further DNA sequences in the sample. The CDR3 reads CASSDSTTGELFF. DNA of the CDR3: TGTGCCAGCAGTGATAGCACCACCGGGGAGCTGTTTTTT. The chain uses TRBV6-4 and TRBJ2-2, with D unresolved. The CDR3 loop spans 13 amino acids. CDR1 MRHNA and CDR2 SNTAGT come from the germline V gene. Trimming removed 3 bases at V and 4 bases at J, with 6 bases between.

The V and J genes are TRBV3-1 (or the pseudogene TRBV3-2) and TRBJ1-1; D is unclear. CDR1 and CDR2 (germline): LGHDT, YNNKEL (reference sequence). This CDR3 spans 14 amino acids. V lost 0 bases and J lost 5, with 10 bases in between. CDR3 amino acids: CASSQDGPGTEAFF. The DNA for the CDR3 is TGTGCCAGCAGCCAAGATGGTCCGGGGACTGAAGCTTTCTTT.

The sample holds one count of this clone. The chain employs TRBV11-2 and TRBJ1-1, with D possibly being TRBD1 (5 bases). The V end lost 1 base, the J end lost 8 bases, and 8 bases lay between the germline ends. This CDR3 is built from 12 residues. Germline lookup yields CDR1 SGHAT and CDR2 FQNNGV. Here the CDR3 reads CASSLARTEAFF. The CDR3 coding sequence is TGTGCCAGCAGCTTAGCGCGGACAGAAGCTTTCTTT.

The rearrangement uses TRBV30 and TRBJ2-2, with D perhaps TRBD1 (6 bases). The CDR3 totals 16 residues. Per germline, CDR1 GTSNPN and CDR2 SVGIG (reference sequence). With 3 bases removed from V and 2 bases from J, the gap between germline ends came to 16 bases. The CDR3 reads CAWRRWDKSNTGELFF. The CDR3 nucleotides read TGTGCCTGGAGGCGGTGGGACAAATCAAACACCGGGGAGCTGTTTTTT.

The chain recombines TRBV13 with TRBJ2-1; 8 nucleotides line up with TRBD2. The CDR3 has 17 residues. Trimming took 0 bases from V and 3 from J; bases not matched to a gene: 7. Germline V gene lookup returns CDR1 PRHDT and CDR2 FYEKMQ (reference sequence). In DNA form, the CDR3 reads TGTGCCAGCAGCTTAGGCCGGAGAGCGGGGGTCTACAATGAGCAGTTCTTC. Its translation: CASSLGRRAGVYNEQFF.

As DNA, the CDR3 is TGTGCCAGCAGCGAAACTAGCGGGGGGAACAATGAGCAGTTCTTC. Translation: CASSETSGGNNEQFF. J is TRBJ2-1 and V is TRBV3-1 (or the pseudogene TRBV3-2); 12 positions match TRBD2. Per the germline V gene, CDR1 is LGHDT and CDR2 is YNNKEL (reference sequence). The CDR3 sequence is 15 residues long. V shed 5 bases and J 5 bases; nucleotides not matched to a gene: 4.

The V gene is TRBV19, the J gene TRBJ1-4, with 9 nucleotides matching TRBD1. The trim removed 4 bases at V and 0 bases at J, leaving 3 bases unmatched. CDR1 and CDR2 from the germline V gene are LNHDA and SQIVND (reference sequence). CDR3 size: 16 residues. The CDR3 bases are TGTGCCAGTAGTAGGAGGACAGGGGCAACTAATGAAAAACTGTTTTTT. Its protein is CASSRRTGATNEKLFF.

The chain employs TRBV4-1 and TRBJ2-7; 7 nucleotides align to TRBD1. From germline, CDR1 is MGHRA and CDR2 YSYEKL. The ends lost 0 bases at V and 0 bases at J; junction bases unmatched: 14. This CDR3 region has 19 residues. The CDR3 sequence is CASSQDLSYRGQSSYEQYF. The CDR3 DNA follows: TGCGCCAGCAGCCAAGATCTTAGTTATAGGGGACAGAGCTCCTACGAGCAGTACTTC.

J is TRBJ2-2 and V is TRBV4-3, with TRBD1 matching 7 bases. The germline CDR1 and CDR2 sequences are LGHNA and YSLEER. V dropped 0 bases and J dropped 5; count of bases not matched to a gene: 6. This CDR3 comprises 16 residues. CDR3 in amino acids: CASSQDTRGRTGELFF. The CDR3 bases are TGCGCCAGCAGCCAAGACACGAGGGGGCGGACCGGGGAGCTGTTTTTT.

The chain joins TRBV7-2 to TRBJ1-6; no definite D call. The CDR3 has 14 residues. V lost 3 bases and J 10 bases, leaving 13 bases between the germline ends. Germline V gives CDR1 SGHTA, CDR2 FQGNSA. The CDR3 protein is CASSFSGLRSPLHF. For the CDR3, the DNA is TGTGCCAGCAGCTTTTCAGGACTCCGCTCACCCCTCCACTTT. Combining the CDR3 with reference TRBV7-2 and TRBJ1-6 gives the whole variable domain GAGVSQSPSNKVTEKGKDVELRCDPISGHTALYWYRQSLGQGLEFLIYFQGNSAPDKSGLPSDRFSAERTGGSVSTLTIQRTQQEDSAVYLCASSFSGLRSPLHFGNGTRLTVT.

This clone was observed a few times. The chain combines TRBV27 with TRBJ1-6, with TRBD1 identical over 7 bases. This CDR3 has 16 residues. Germline loops: CDR1 MNHEY, CDR2 SMNVEV (reference sequence). V dropped 5 bases and J dropped 7; count of bases not matched to a gene: 11. CDR3 DNA: TGTGCCAGCAGTCGACCCCGAACAGGGGCGAATTCACCCCTCCACTTT. As protein: CASSRPRTGANSPLHF.

The chain carries TRBV7-2 and TRBJ2-1, with a possible D match to TRBD1 (7 bases). This CDR3 contains 14 residues. Trimming pared 5 bases from V and 8 bases from J, leaving 16 bases between. The germline V gene encodes CDR1 SGHTA and CDR2 FQGNSA. CDR3 residues: CASSRRQGGDEQFF. The CDR3 bases are TGTGCCAGCAGCCGTCGGCAGGGGGGAGATGAGCAGTTCTTC. Full variable domain (outside the CDR3, taken from reference TRBV7-2 and TRBJ2-1): GAGVSQSPSNKVTEKGKDVELRCDPISGHTALYWYRQSLGQGLEFLIYFQGNSAPDKSGLPSDRFSAERTGGSVSTLTIQRTQQEDSAVYLCASSRRQGGDEQFFGPGTRLTVL.

The gene calls are TRBV2 and TRBJ2-4; 7 bases are shared with TRBD2. The CDR3 runs 12 residues. The germline V gene has CDR1 SNHLY and CDR2 FYNNEI. The ends lost 6 bases at V and 8 bases at J; junction bases unmatched: 4. The CDR3: CASSQGRDIQYF. The CDR3 nucleotides are TGTGCCAGCAGCCAAGGGAGGGACATTCAGTACTTC.